This paragraph covers one T cell receptor beta chain sequence. Its antigen remains unknown. Losses at the gene ends were 0 bases for V and 0 bases for J; bases not matched to a gene: 4. There are 16 residues in the CDR3. Germline V gene sequence: CDR1 SGHNT, CDR2 YYREEE (reference sequence). The PCR contained 60 Vbeta and 13 Jbeta primers. Only in-frame clones appear in the TCRdb table, and some are missing; sequencing was by immunoSEQ multiplex PCR. This sample has 90,000 or so clones; around four fifths occur once, and the top ten carry 2% to 2.5%. This sample is part of a study of cytomegalovirus exposure and HLA in healthy donors. General observations from the study: One variant, a missense change in DCLRE1C, was linked in a later analysis to TCR beta V- and J-gene trimming.

The sequenced material came from PBMCs. The receptor comes from a boy aged 10-17 years in good health and CMV-seronegative. The chain links TRBV5-4 to TRBJ2-7, with 9 bases lining up with TRBD2. For the CDR3, the DNA is TGTGCCAGCAGCTTGGCCCCTAGCGGGGACTCCTACGAGCAGTACTTC. This sequence encodes CASSLAPSGDSYEQYF. Variable domain in full (rest from reference TRBV5-4 and TRBJ2-7): ETGVTQSPTHLIKTRGQQVTLRCSSQSGHNTVSWYQQALGQGPQFIFQYYREEENGRGNFPPRFSGLQFPNYSSELNVNALELDDSALYLCASSLAPSGDSYEQYFGPGTRLTVT.